The T cell receptor (beta chain) described here comes from a study of control samples from healthy donors and cancer patients. Measured with immunoSEQ multiplex PCR; TCRdb has only the in-frame clones, and not every one. The sample holds tens of thousands of clones, roughly nine tenths seen once. The specimen sequenced was blood. The TCR originated in a woman between 70 and 85 years old in good health.

The CDR3 sequence is CASSLSTMGLTEAFF. CDR3 in DNA: TGCGCCAGCAGCTTGAGTACAATGGGGTTGACTGAAGCTTTCTTT. The J gene is TRBJ1-1, the V gene TRBV5-1; no clear D. There are 15 residues in the CDR3. The germline CDR1 and CDR2 sequences are SGHRS and YFSETQ. The V end lost 1 base, the J end lost 5 bases, and 15 bases lay between the germline ends.